This T cell receptor (beta chain) was observed in a study of beta chain features in type 1 diabetes. Turning to the study itself: When patients were set against healthy donors, age, gender and cell yields were similar. General study results and limits: Comparison showed that naive, central memory and Treg TCRB repertoires appeared more similar among patients than among healthy donors. TCRB CDR3 length was moderately but significantly reduced in all four CD4+ subsets of Type 1 diabetes patients.

This CDR3 is built from 12 residues. Germline lookup yields CDR1 SQVTM and CDR2 ANQGSEA. V gave up 0 bases and J gave up 4 bases, with 7 bases separating them. This clone turned up a few times. What it recognizes is unknown. Since all of the isolated RNA was reverse transcribed, expressed TCRB transcripts were what got sequenced. Repertoires were generated with immunoSEQ multiplex PCR, while TCRdb's copy carries only in-frame clones and drops some. Found here are a few hundred thousand clones, roughly 16% of them singletons; the top ten hold more than 0.015%. The chain combines TRBV29-1 with TRBJ2-7; no firm D call. Source material: naive CD4+ T cells from blood. The sequence was obtained from a woman aged 18 to 35 in good health. In nucleotides, the CDR3 is TGCAGCGTTGAAGACTCCCCGTACGAGCAGTACTTC. Translating it yields CSVEDSPYEQYF.